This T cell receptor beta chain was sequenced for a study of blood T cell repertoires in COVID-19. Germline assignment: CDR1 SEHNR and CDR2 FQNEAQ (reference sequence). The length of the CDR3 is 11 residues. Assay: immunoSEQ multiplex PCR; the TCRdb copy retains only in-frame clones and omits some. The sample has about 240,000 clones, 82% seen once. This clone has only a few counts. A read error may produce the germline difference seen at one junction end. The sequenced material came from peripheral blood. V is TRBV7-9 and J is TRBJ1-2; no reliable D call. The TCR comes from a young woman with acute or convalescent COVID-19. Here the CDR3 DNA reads TGTGCCAGCAGCTTCGAGACAACCTATTCCTTC. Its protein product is CASSFETTYSF.